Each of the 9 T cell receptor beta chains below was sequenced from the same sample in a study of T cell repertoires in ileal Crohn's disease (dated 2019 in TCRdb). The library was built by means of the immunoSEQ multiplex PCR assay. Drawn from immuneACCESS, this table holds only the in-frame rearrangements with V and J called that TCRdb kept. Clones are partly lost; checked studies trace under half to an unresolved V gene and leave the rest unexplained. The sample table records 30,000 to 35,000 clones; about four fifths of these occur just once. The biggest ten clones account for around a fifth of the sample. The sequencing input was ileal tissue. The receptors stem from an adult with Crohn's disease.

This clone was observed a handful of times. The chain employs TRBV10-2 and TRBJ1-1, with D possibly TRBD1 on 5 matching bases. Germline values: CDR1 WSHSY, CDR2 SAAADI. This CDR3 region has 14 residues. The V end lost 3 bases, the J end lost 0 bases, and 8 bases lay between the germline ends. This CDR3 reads CASSERQLNTEAFF. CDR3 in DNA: TGCGCCAGCAGTGAAAGACAGCTGAACACTGAAGCTTTCTTT.

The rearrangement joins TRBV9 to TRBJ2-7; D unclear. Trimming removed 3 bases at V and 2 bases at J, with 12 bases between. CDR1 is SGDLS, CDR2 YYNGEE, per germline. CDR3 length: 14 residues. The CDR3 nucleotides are TGTGCCAGCAGCGGTTCCGGTGCCCCCTACGAGCAGTACTTC. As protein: CASSGSGAPYEQYF.

In DNA, the CDR3 is TGTGCCAGCAGGGACACCCTAGGGGTAGGCTACACCTTC. Encoded protein: CASRDTLGVGYTF. The chain carries TRBV28 and TRBJ1-2, with a tentative D call TRBD1 (5 bases). Germline CDR1 is MDHEN and CDR2 is SYDVKM. Trimming cost V 6 bases and J 8 bases, with 16 bases left between them. The CDR3 runs to 13 residues.

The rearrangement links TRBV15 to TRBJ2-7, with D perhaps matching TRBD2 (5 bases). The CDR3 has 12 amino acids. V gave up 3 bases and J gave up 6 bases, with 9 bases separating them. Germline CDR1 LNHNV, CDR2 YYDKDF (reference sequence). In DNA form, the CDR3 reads TGTGCCACCAGCAGGCGAGGGATCGAGCAGTACTTC. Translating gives CATSRRGIEQYF.

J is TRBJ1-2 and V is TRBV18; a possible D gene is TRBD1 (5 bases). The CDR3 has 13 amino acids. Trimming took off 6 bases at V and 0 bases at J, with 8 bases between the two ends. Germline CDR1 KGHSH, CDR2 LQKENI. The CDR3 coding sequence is TGTGCCAGCTCGGCACAGGCTAACTATGGCTACACCTTC. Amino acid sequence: CASSAQANYGYTF.

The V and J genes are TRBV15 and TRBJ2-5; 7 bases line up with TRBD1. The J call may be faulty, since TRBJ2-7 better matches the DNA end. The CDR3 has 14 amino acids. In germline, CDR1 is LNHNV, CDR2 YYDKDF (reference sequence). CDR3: CATSRRNRGDEQYF. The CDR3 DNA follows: TGTGCCACCAGCAGGCGGAACAGGGGAGACGAGCAGTACTTC.

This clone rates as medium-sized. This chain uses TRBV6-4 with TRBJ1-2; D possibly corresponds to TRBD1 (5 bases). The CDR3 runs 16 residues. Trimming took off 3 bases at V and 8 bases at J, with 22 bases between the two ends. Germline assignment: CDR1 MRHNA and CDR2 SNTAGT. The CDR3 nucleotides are TGTGCCAGCAGTGAGACCCCCCAGGGTAGCCCCTGGGGCTACACCTTC. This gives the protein CASSETPQGSPWGYTF.

The CDR3 region has the DNA TGCAGCGTTGAAGATCCGATAGGAGCGGGGGCGTACAATGAGCAGTTCTTC. This encodes CSVEDPIGAGAYNEQFF. The V gene is TRBV29-1, the J gene TRBJ2-1, with 8 bases matching TRBD2. There are 17 residues in the CDR3. Germline V gene data show CDR1 as SQVTM and CDR2 as ANQGSEA. The V gene end was trimmed by 0 bases and the J gene end by 4 bases; junction bases not matched to a gene: 11.

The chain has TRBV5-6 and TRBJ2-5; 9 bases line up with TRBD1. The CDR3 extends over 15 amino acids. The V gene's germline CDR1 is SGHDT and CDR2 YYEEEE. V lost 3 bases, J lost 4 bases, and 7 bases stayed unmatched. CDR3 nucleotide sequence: TGTGCCAGCAGCTCCTGGGACAGGGTAAGAGAGACCCAGTACTTC. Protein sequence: CASSSWDRVRETQYF.